The rows below give T cell receptor beta chains drawn from one sample of a study of shared clonotypes between healthy human individuals. Generated by immunoSEQ multiplex PCR, the TCRdb table keeps only in-frame clones and is missing some. This sample yields more than 80,000 clones, of which roughly two thirds are seen a single time; around 41% belongs to the top ten. The sequencing input was memory CD8+ T cells sorted from blood. The source of these receptors is a man aged 25 to 45 in good health. Both conserved end residues are part of each CDR3. The order of the fields is J gene, clone size, V gene, D gene, CDR3 protein, CDR3 DNA. A D gene is named only where the DNA matches it firmly. Only part of the rows carry a size: once, few, many, or a class if the clone is expanded.

TRBJ2-4 NA TRBV4-1 NA CASSVGLWGDIQYF TGCGCCAGCAGCGTCGGTCTTTGGGGGGACATTCAGTACTTC
TRBJ2-3 NA TRBV28 NA CASSLTGSSTDTQYF TGTGCCAGCAGTCTCACAGGGTCTAGCACAGATACGCAGTATTTT
TRBJ2-5 NA TRBV18 TRBD2 CASSRRGLAGQETQYF TGTGCCAGCTCACGTCGGGGACTAGCGGGCCAAGAGACCCAGTACTTC
TRBJ1-1 NA TRBV6-1 NA CASKKTETNEAFF TGTGCCAGCAAGAAGACAGAAACCAATGAAGCTTTCTTT
TRBJ2-7 NA TRBV6-6 NA CASSSSGVFYEQYF NA
TRBJ2-1 NA TRBV2 TRBD2 CASKGDSGSWYNEQFF TGTGCCAGTAAGGGAGATAGCGGGAGTTGGTACAATGAGCAGTTCTTC
TRBJ1-5 NA TRBV7-9 NA CASSAGGQTAQHF TGTGCCAGCAGCGCGGGCGGACAGACAGCCCAGCATTTT
TRBJ2-3 once TRBV28 NA CASSLFPTDTQYF TGTGCCAGCAGTTTATTCCCCACAGATACGCAGTATTTT
TRBJ2-7 NA TRBV9 TRBD2 CASTPGSGMDEQYF TGTGCCAGCACCCCGGGGAGCGGGATGGACGAGCAGTACTTC
TRBJ1-3 NA TRBV30 NA CAWRIDRTGNPIYF TGTGCCTGGAGGATTGACAGAACTGGAAACCCCATATATTTT
TRBJ1-2 many TRBV7-8 NA CASSLAMTGRGYTF TGTGCCAGCAGCTTAGCGATGACAGGTCGGGGCTACACCTTC
TRBJ1-1 NA TRBV27 TRBD1 CASSSPTGKNEAFF TGTGCCAGCAGTTCCCCGACAGGGAAGAATGAGGCTTTCTTT
TRBJ2-7 few TRBV6-6 TRBD2 CAIGLAGNEQYF TGTGCCATCGGACTAGCGGGGAACGAGCAGTACTTC
TRBJ2-7 NA TRBV6-5 TRBD2 CASSSSLGALGGEQYF TGTGCCAGCAGTTCCTCCCTCGGCGCCCTGGGAGGGGAGCAGTACTTC
TRBJ2-5 few TRBV13 TRBD2 CASSSRGLAGTGETQYF TGTGCCAGCAGCTCCCGGGGACTAGCGGGAACTGGAGAGACCCAGTACTTC
TRBJ2-7 NA TRBV2 TRBD2 CASSARVSGIYEQYF TGTGCCAGCAGTGCTAGGGTTAGCGGGATCTACGAGCAGTACTTC
TRBJ2-7 many TRBV7-9 NA CASSLSGLDNEQYF TGTGCCAGCAGCTTAAGTGGCCTGGACAACGAGCAGTACTTC
TRBJ2-4 NA TRBV7-8 NA CASSLAGLLAKNIQYF TGTGCCAGCAGCTTAGCGGGTCTCTTAGCCAAAAACATTCAGTACTTC
TRBJ2-3 NA TRBV7-2 TRBD1 CASSLRAGGRADTQYF TGTGCCAGCAGCTTACGGGCAGGGGGAAGGGCAGATACGCAGTATTTT
TRBJ2-3 once TRBV20-1 NA CSARSIHTQYF TGCAGTGCTAGGAGCATACATACGCAGTATTTT